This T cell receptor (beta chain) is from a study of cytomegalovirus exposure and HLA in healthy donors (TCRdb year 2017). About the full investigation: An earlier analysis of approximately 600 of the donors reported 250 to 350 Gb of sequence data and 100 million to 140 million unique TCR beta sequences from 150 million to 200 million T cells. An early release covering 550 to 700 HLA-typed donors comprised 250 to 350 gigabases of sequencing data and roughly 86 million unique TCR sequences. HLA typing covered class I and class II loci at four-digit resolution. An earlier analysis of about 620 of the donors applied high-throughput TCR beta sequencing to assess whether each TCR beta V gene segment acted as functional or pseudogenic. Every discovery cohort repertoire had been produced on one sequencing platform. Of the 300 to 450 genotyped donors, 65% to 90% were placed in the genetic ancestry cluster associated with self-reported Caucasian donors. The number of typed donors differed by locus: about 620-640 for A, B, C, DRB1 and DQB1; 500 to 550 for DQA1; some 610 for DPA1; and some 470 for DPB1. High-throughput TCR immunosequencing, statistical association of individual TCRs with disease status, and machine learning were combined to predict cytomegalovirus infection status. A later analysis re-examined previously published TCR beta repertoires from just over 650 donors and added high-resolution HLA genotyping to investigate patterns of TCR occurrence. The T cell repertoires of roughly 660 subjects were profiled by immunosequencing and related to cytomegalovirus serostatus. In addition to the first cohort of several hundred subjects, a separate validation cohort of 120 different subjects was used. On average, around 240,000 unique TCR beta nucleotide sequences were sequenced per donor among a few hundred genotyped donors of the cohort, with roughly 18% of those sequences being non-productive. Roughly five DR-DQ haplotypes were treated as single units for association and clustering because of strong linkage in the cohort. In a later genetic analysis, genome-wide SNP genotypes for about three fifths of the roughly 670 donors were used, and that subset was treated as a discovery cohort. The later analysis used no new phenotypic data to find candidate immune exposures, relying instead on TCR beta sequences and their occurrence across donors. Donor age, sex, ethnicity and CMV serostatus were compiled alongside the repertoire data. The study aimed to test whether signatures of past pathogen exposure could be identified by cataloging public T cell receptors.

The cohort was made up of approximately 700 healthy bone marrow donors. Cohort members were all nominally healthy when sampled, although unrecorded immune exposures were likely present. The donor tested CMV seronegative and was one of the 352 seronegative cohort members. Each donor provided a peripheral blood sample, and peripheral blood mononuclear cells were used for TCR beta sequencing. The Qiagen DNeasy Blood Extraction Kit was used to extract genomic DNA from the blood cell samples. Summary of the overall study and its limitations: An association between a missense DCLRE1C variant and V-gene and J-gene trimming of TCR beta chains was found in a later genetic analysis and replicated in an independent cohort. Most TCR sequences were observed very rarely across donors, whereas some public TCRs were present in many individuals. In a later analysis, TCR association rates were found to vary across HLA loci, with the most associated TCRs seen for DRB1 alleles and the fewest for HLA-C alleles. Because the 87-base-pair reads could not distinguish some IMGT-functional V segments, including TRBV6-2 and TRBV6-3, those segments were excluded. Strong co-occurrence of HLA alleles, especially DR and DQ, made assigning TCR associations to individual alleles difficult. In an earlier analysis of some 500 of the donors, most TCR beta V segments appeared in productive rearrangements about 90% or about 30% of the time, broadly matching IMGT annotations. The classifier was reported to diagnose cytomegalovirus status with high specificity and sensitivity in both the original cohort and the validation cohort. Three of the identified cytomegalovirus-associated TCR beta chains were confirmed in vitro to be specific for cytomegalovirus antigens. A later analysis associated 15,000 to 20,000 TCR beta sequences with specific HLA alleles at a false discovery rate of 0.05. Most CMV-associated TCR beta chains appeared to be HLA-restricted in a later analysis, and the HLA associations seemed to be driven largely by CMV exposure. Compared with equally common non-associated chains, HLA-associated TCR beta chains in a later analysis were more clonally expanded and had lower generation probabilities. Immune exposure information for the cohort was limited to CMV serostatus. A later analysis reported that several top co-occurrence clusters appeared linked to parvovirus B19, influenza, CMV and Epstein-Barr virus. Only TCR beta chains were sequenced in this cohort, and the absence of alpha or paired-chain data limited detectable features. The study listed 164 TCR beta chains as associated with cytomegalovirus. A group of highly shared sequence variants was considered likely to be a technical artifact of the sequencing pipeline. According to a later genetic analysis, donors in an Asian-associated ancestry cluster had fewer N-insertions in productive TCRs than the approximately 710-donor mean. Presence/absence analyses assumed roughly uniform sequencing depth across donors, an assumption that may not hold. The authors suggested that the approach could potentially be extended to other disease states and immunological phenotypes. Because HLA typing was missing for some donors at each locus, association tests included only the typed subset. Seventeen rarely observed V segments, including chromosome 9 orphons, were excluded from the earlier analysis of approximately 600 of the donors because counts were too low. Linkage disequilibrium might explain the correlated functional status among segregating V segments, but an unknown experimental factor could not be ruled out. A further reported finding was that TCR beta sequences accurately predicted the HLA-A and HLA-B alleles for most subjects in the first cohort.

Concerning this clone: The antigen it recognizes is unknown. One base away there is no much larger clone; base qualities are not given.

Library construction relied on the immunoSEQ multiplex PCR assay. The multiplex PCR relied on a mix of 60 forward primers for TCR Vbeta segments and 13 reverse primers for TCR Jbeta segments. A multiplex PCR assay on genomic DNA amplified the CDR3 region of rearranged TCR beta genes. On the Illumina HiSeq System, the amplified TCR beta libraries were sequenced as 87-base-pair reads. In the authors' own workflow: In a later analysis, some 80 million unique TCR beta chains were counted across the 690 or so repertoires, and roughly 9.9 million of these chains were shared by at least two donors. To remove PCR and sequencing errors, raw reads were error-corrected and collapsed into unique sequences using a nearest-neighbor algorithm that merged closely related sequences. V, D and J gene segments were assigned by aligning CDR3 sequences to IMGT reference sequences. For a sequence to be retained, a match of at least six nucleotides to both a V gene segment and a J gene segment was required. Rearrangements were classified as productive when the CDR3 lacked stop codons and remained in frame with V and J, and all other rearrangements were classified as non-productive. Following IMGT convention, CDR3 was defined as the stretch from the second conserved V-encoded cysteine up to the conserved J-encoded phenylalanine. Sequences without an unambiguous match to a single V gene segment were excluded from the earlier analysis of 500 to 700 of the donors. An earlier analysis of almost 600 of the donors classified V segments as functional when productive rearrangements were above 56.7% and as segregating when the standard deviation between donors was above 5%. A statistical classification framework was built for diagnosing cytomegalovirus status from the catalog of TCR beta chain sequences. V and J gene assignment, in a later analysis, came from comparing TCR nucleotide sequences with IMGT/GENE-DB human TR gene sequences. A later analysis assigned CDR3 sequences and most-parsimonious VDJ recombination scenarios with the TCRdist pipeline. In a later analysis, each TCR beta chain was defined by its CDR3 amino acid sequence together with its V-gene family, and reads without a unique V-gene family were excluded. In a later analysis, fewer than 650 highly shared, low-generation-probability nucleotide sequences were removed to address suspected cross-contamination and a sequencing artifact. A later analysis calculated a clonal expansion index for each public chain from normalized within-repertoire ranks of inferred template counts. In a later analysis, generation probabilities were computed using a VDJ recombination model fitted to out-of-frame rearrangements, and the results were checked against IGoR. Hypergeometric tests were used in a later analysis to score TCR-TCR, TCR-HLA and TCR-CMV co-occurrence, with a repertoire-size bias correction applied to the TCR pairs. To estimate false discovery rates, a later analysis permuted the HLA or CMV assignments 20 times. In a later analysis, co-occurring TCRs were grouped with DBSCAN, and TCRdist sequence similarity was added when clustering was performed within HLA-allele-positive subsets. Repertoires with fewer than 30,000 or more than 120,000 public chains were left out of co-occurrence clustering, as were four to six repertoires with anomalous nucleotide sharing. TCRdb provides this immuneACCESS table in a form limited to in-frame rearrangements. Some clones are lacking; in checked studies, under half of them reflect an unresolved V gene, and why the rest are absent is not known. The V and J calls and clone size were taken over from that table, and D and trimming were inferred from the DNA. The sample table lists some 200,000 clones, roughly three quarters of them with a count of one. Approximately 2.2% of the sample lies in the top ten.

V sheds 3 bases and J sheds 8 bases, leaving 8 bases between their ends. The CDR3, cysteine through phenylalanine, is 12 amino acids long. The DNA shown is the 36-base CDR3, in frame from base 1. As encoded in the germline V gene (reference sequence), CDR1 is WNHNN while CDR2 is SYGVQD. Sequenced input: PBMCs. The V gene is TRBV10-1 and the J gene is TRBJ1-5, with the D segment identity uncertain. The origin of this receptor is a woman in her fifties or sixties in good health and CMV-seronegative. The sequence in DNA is TGCGCCAGCAGTGATCGGGGTGAGCCCCAGCATTTT. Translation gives CASSDRGEPQHF.